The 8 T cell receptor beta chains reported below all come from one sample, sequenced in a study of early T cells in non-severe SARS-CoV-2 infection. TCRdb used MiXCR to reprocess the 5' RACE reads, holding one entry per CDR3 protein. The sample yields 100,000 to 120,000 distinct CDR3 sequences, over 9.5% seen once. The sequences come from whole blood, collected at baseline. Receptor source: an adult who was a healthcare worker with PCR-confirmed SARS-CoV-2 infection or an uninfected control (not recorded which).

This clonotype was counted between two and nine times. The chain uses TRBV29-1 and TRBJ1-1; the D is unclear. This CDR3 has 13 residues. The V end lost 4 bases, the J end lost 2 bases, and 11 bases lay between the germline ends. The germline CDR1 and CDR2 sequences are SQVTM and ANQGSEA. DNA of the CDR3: TGCAGCGTTGGGATGGCTTCAAACACTGAAGCTTTCTTT. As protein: CSVGMASNTEAFF.

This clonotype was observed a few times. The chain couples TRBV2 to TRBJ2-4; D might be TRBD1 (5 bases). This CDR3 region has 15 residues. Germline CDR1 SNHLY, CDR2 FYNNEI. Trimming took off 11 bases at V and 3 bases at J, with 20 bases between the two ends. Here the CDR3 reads CASRSGQGLKNIQYF. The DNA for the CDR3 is TGTGCCTCCCGGTCCGGGCAGGGCCTCAAAAACATTCAGTACTTC.

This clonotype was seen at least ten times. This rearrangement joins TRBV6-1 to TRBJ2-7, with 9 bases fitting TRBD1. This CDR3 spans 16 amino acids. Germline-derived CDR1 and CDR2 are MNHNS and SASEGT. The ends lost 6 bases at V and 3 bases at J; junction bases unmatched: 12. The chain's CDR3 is CASRTPPGTGIYEQYF. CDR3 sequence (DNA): TGTGCCAGCAGGACCCCCCCCGGGACAGGGATCTACGAGCAGTACTTC.

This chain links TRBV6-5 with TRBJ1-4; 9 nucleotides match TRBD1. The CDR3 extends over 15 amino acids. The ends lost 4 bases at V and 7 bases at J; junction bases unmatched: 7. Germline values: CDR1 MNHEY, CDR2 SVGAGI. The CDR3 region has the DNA TGTGCCAGCAGTTCTTGGACAGGGGAGAGTGAAAAACTGTTTTTT. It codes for CASSSWTGESEKLFF.

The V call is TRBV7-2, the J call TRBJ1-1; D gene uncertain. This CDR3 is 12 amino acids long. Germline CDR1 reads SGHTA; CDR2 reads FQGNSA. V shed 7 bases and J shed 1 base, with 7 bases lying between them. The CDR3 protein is CASTKKNTEAFF. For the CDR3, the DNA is TGTGCCAGCACCAAAAAGAACACTGAAGCTTTCTTT.

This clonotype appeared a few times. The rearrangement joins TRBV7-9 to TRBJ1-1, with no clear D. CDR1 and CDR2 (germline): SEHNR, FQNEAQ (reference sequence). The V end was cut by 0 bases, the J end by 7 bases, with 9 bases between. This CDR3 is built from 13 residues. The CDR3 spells CASSLATLLEAFF. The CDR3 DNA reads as TGTGCCAGCAGCTTAGCGACGCTGCTTGAAGCTTTCTTT.

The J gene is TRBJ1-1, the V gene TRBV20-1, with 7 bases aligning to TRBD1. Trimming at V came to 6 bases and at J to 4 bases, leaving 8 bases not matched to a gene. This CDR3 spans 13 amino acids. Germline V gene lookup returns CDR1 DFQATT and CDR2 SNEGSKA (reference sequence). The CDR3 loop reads CSAPTGSVTEAFF. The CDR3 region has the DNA TGCAGTGCCCCGACAGGGTCGGTCACTGAAGCTTTCTTT.

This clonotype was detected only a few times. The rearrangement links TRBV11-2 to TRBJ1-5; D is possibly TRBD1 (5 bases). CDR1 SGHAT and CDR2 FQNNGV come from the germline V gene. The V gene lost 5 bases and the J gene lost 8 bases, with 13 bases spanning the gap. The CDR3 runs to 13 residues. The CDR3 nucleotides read TGTGCCAGCAGCCCGGGACCGGGGAAGCCCCAGCATTTT. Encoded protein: CASSPGPGKPQHF.